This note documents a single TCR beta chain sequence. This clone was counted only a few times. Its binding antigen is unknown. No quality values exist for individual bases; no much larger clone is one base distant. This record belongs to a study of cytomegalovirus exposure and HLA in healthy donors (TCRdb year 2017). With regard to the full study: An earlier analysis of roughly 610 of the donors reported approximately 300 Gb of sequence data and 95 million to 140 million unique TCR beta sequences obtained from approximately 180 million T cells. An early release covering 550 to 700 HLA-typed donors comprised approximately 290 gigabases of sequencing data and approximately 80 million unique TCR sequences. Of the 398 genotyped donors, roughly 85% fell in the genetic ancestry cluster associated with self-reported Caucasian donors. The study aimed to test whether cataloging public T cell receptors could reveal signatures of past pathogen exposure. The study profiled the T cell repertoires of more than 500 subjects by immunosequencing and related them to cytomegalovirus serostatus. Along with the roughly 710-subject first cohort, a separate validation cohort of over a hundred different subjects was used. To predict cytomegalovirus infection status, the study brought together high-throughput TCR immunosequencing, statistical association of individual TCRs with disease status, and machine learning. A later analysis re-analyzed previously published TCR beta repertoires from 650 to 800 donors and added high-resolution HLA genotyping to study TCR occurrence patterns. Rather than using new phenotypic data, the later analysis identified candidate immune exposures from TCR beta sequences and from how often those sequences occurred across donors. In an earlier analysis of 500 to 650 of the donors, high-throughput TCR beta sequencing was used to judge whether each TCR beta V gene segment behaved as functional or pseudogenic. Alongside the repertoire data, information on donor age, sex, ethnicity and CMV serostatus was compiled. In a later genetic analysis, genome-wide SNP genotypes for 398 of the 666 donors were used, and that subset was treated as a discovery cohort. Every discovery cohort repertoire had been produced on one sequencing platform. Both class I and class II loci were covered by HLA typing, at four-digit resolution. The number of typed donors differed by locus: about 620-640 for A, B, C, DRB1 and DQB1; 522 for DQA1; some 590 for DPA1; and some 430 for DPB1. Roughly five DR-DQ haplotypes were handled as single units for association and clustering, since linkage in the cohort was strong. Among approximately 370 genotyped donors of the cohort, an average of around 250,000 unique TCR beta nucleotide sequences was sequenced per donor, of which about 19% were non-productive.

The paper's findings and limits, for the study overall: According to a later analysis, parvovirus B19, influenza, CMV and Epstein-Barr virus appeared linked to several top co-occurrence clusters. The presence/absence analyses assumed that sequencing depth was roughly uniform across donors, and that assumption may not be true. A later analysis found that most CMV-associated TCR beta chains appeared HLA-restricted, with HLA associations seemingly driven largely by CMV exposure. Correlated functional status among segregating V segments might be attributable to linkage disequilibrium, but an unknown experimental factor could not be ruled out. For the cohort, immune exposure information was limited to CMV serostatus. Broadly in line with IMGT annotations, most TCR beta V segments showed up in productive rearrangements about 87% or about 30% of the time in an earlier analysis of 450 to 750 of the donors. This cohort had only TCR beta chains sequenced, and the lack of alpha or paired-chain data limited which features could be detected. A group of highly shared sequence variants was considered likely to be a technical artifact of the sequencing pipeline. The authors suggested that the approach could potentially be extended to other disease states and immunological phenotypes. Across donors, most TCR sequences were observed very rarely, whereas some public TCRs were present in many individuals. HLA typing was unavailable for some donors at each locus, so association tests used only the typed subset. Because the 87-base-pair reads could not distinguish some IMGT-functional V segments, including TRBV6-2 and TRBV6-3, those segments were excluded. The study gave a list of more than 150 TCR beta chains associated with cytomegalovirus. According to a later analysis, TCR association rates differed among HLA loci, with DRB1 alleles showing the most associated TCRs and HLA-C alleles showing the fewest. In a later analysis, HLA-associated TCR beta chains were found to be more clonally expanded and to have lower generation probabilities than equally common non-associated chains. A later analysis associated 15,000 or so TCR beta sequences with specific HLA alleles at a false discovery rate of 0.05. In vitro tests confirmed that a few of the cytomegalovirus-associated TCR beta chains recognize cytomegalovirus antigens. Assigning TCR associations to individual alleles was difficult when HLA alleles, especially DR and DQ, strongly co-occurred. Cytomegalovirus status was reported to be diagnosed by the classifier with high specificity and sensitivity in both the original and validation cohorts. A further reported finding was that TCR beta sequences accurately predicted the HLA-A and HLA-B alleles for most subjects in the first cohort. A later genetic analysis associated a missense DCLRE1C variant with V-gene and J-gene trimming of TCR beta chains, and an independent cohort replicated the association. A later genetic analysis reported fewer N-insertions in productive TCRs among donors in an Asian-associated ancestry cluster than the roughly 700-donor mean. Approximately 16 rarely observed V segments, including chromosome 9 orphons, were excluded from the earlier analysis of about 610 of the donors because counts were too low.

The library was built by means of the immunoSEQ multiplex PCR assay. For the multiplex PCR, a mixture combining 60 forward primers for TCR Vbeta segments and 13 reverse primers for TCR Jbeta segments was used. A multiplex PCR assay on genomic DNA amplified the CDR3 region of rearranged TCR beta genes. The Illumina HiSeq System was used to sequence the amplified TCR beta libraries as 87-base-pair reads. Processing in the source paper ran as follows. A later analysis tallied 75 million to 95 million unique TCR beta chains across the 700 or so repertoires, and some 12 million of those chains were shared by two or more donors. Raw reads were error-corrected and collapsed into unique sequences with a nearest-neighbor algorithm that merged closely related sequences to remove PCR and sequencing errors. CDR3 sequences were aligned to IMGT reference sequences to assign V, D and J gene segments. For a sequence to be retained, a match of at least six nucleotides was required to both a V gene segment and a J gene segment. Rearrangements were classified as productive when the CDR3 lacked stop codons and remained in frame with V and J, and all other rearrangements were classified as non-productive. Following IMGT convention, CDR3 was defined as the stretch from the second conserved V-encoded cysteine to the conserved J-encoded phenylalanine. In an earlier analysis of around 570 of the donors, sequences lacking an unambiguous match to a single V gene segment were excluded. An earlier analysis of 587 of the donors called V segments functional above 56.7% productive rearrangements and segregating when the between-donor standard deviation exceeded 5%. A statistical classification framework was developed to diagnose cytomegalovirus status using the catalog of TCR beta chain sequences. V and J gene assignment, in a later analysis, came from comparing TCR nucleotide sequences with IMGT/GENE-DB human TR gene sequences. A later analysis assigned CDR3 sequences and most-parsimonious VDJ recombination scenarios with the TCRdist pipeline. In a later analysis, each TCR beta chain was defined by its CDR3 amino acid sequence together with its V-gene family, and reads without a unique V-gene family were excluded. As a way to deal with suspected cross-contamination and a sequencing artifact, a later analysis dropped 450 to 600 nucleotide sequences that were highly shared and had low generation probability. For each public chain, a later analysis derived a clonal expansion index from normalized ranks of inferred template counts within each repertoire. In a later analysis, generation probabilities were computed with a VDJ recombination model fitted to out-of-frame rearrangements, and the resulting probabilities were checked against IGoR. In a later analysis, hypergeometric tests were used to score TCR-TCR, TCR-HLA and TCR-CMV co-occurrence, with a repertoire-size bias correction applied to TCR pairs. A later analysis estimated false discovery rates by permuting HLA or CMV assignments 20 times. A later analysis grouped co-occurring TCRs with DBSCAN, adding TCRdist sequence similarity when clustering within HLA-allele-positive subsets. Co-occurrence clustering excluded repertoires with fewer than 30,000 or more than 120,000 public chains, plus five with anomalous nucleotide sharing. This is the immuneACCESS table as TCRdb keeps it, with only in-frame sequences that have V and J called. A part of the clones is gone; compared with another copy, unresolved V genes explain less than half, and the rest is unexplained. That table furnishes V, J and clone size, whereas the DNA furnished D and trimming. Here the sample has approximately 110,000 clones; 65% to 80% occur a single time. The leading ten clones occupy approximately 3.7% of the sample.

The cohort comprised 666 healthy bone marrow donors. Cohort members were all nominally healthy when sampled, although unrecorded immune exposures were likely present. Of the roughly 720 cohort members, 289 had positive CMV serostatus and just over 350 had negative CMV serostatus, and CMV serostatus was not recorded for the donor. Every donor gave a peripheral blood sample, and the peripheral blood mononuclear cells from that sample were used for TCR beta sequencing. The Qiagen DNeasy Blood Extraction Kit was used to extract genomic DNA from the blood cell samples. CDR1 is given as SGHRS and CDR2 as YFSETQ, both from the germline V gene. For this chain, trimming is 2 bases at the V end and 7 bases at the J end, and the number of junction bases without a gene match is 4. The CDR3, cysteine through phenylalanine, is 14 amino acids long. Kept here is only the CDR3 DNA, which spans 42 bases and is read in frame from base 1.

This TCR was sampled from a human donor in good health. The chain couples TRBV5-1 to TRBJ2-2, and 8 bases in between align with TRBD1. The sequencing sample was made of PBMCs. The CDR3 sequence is CASSFQQGGGELFF. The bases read TGCGCCAGCAGCTTCCAACAGGGGGGCGGGGAGCTGTTTTTT.